This TCR beta chain was retrieved from a study of blood T cell repertoires in COVID-19. Looking at the study overall: Nucleic acid was either cDNA or gDNA, and it came from T cells, B-cell-depleted T cells, or PBMCs.

The germline V gene encodes CDR1 MNHNS and CDR2 SASEGT. With 4 bases removed from V and 5 bases from J, the gap between germline ends came to 15 bases. The length of the CDR3 is 16 residues. How the authors handled the data: Reference gene primer amplification gave nucleated cell count estimates. Using immunoSEQ multiplex PCR, the repertoire was profiled, and TCRdb retains in-frame clones only, with some absent. V and J calls and clone size are those listed in that table; D and trimming were worked out from the DNA. Seen here are around 140,000 clones, 80% to 85% observed once, and the top ten hold roughly 9%.

The sequence was obtained from a woman aged 55-75 years with active or convalescent COVID-19. This chain connects TRBV6-1 to TRBJ1-6; a possible D gene is TRBD1 (6 bases). Sequenced input: peripheral blood. The CDR3 loop reads CASSVLRGLDNSPLHF. The CDR3 DNA reads TGTGCCAGCAGTGTTCTCAGGGGTCTCGATAATTCACCCCTCCACTTT.